Following are 9 T cell receptor beta chains from one sample sequenced in a study of CD8 T cells in Susac syndrome. Random hexamers were used to reverse transcribe roughly 0.45 to 1 ug of RNA. MiXCR, applied by TCRdb to the immunoSEQ multiplex PCR reads, yields one record per CDR3 protein. The table records 110,000 or so distinct CDR3 sequences, about 92% of them present only once. The sequenced sample was CD4+ T cells from PBMCs. The receptor set was obtained from a human donor with multiple sclerosis.

The chain employs TRBV18 and TRBJ1-2; TRBD1 agrees at 10 bases. The germline V gene has CDR1 KGHSH and CDR2 LQKENI. V shed 1 base and J 6 bases; nucleotides not matched to a gene: 11. This CDR3 is built from 17 residues. CDR3 residues: CASSPLAGTGEVDGYTF. In nucleotides, the CDR3 is TGTGCCAGCTCACCACTCGCCGGGACAGGGGAGGTGGATGGCTACACCTTC.

This chain uses TRBV4-3 with TRBJ2-2; D might be TRBD1 or TRBD2, each matching 5 bases. The V gene's germline CDR1 is LGHNA and CDR2 YSLEER. Trimming removed 6 bases from V and 1 base from J, with 9 bases in between. This CDR3 comprises 14 residues. CDR3 sequence reads: CASSRGENTGELFF. The CDR3 DNA reads TGCGCCAGCAGTCGAGGGGAGAACACCGGGGAGCTGTTTTTT.

The chain recombines TRBV18 with TRBJ2-5; TRBD2 aligns across 9 bases. The CDR3 sequence is 15 residues long. CDR1 is KGHSH, CDR2 LQKENI, per germline. With 3 bases clipped from V and 5 bases from J, the junction kept 7 bases outside the gene matches. The CDR3 protein is CASSPGGGAHETQYF. As DNA, the CDR3 is TGTGCCAGCTCACCGGGCGGGGGGGCCCATGAGACCCAGTACTTC.

CDR3 sequence reads: CASSPIIVNEQFF. CDR3 coding DNA: TGTGCCAGCAGCCCGATTATTGTAAACGAGCAGTTCTTC. The chain employs TRBV9 and TRBJ2-1, with D uncertain. Per germline, CDR1 SGDLS and CDR2 YYNGEE. The CDR3 runs to 13 residues. V lost 4 bases to trimming and J lost 10 bases, with 15 bases between them.

This chain connects TRBV6-5 to TRBJ2-3; unclear D gene. Germline-derived CDR1 and CDR2 are MNHEY and SVGAGI. The CDR3 length is 14 residues. Trimming pared 0 bases from V and 2 bases from J, leaving 6 bases between. In DNA form, the CDR3 reads TGTGCCAGCAGTTACTCCCCCCTCACAGATACGCAGTATTTT. This encodes CASSYSPLTDTQYF.

The rearrangement uses TRBV5-1 and TRBJ2-3; 7 nucleotides align to TRBD2. CDR1 is SGHRS and CDR2 is YFSETQ in the germline V gene. The CDR3 sequence is 15 residues long. V lost 4 bases, J lost 4 bases, and 9 bases stayed unmatched. The CDR3 coding sequence is TGCGCCAGCAGCCCCCGGGGACTACCGGCAGATACGCAGTATTTT. Its translation is CASSPRGLPADTQYF.

The genes are TRBV15 and TRBJ1-5, with 8 positions matching TRBD1. The CDR3 runs 17 residues. The J segment lost 4 bases and the V segment lost 3 bases, leaving 11 bases of the junction unmatched. CDR1 is LNHNV, CDR2 YYDKDF, per germline (reference sequence). The CDR3 DNA sequence: TGTGCCACCAGCAGTAAAGTTAGACAGGGGCGTAATCAGCCCCAGCATTTT. Translated, it gives CATSSKVRQGRNQPQHF.

The chain combines TRBV28 with TRBJ1-4; D not resolved. With 5 bases removed from V and 12 bases from J, the gap between germline ends came to 13 bases. Germline V gene lookup returns CDR1 MDHEN and CDR2 SYDVKM. The CDR3 totals 12 residues. The CDR3 here is CASSDYRGELFF. The CDR3 bases are TGTGCCAGCAGTGACTATCGGGGAGAACTGTTTTTT.

The chain employs TRBV20-1 and TRBJ2-1, with 12 bases matching TRBD1. Trimming took 6 bases from V and 8 from J; bases not matched to a gene: 5. Germline V gives CDR1 DFQATT, CDR2 SNEGSKA (reference sequence). This CDR3 region has 13 residues. The CDR3 sequence: CSAPGQGAYEQFF. CDR3 in DNA: TGCAGTGCGCCGGGACAGGGGGCCTATGAGCAGTTCTTC.